Detailed here is one TCR beta chain. This clonotype was seen a few times. There is no known antigen for this receptor. No qualities accompany the bases; no much larger clone lies one base away. The sample comes from a study of early T cells in non-severe SARS-CoV-2 infection (dated by TCRdb to about 2021). In terms of the full investigation: Bulk RNA from unsorted whole blood was used for TCR sequencing, so alpha and beta chains could not be paired.

Overall study outcomes, separate from this receptor: Matching against VDJdb was skewed toward anti-spike CD8 responses, likely underestimated virus-specific expansions, and missed private and CD4 specificities.

Set within a cohort of healthcare workers in London, UK, this nested case-control study involved weekly PCR testing of nasopharyngeal swabs along with blood sampling. Healthcare workers were recruited during the week of the UK lockdown, between 23 and 31 March 2020, and followed weekly for up to roughly 15 weeks. As encoded in the germline V gene, CDR1 is SGHTA while CDR2 is FQGNSA. The CDR3 numbers 15 residues from cysteine through phenylalanine. Kept here is only the CDR3 DNA, which spans 45 bases and is read in frame from base 1. V and J are truncated by 6 bases and 0 bases respectively, leaving an intervening sequence of 15 bases. The library was obtained by 5' RACE. TCRdb names NextSeq 500 as the instrument used. To correct for sequencing error and PCR bias, the TCR library protocol tagged individual cDNA molecules with unique molecular identifiers. Both TCR alpha and beta chains were sequenced, and tight co-correlation was observed between alpha and beta sequence abundances in each sample. The authors processed their data as follows. Decombinator V4 was used to annotate the V gene, J gene and CDR3 of the TCR sequences. TCRs were defined as expanded if a significant change between any two time points was detected under a Poisson model with p below 0.0001. TCR abundances were normalised to the total number of TCRs sequenced in each sample and reported as counts per million. MAIT TCRs were defined by TRAV1-2 paired with TRAJ12, TRAJ20 or TRAJ33, and iNKT TCRs by TRAV10 paired with TRAJ18. VDJdb, accessed 1 November 2021, was searched for CMV, EBV and SARS-CoV-2 annotated TCRs, with TCRs annotated for multiple antigens excluded. The public reads were run again by TCRdb, first through fastp at Q25 and then through MiXCR, and only productive beta chains were kept. Each CDR3 protein gets just one entry, which takes the most common genes and DNA from the rows behind it. The V and J calls shown here were made by TCRdb, not taken from the authors' results. This sample gives roughly 53,000 distinct CDR3 sequences in total; 10% to 15% of them show up just once. The ten largest clones take up 2.5% to 3% of the sample.

Material: whole blood, obtained at baseline. This receptor was taken from an adult who was a healthcare worker with PCR-confirmed SARS-CoV-2 infection or an uninfected control (not recorded which). This sequence uses TRBV7-2 and TRBJ2-7; TRBD2 might be the D gene, on 6 matching bases. The CDR3 corresponds to CASRYRDLSSYEQYF. Here is the DNA: TGTGCCAGCAGATACCGGGACTTGAGCTCCTACGAGCAGTACTTC.